Below are 30 T cell receptor beta chains sequenced from a single sample in a study of cytomegalovirus exposure and HLA in healthy donors. In the PCR, 60 Vbeta and 13 Jbeta primers were used. Assay: immunoSEQ multiplex PCR; the TCRdb copy retains only in-frame clones and omits some. The profile covers 160,000 or so clones, with around 78% appearing a single time and around 1.5% taken by the ten largest. Sequencing was carried out using PBMCs. All receptors derive from a man aged 40-49 years in good health and CMV-seronegative.

The chain carries TRBV15 and TRBJ1-5; the D gene is possibly TRBD1 (5 bases). The V and J ends lost 6 bases and 2 bases respectively, with 8 bases between them. This CDR3 has 13 residues. CDR1 LNHNV and CDR2 YYDKDF come from the germline V gene (reference sequence). As DNA, the CDR3 is TGTGCCACCAGGGAACAGGGCAATCAGCCCCAGCATTTT. Protein sequence: CATREQGNQPQHF.

The chain is built from TRBV9 and TRBJ2-5, with D maybe TRBD2 (7 bases). The V and J ends lost 2 bases and 2 bases respectively, with 16 bases between them. The CDR3 loop spans 16 amino acids. Germline CDR1 SGDLS, CDR2 YYNGEE. The CDR3 bases are TGTGCCAGCAGCGTGGGGGAGGGGGGATTTCAAGAGACCCAGTACTTC. It specifies CASSVGEGGFQETQYF.

V and J are TRBV11-2 and TRBJ2-6, with 11 nucleotides matching TRBD1. CDR1 and CDR2 from the germline V gene are SGHAT and FQNNGV. Trimming took 6 bases from V and 1 from J; bases not matched to a gene: 8. This CDR3 region has 18 residues. The CDR3 nucleotides are TGTGCCAGCAGGTCACTCCGGGACAGGGGGTCTGGGGCCAACGTCCTGACTTTC. Its translation is CASRSLRDRGSGANVLTF.

The table lists this clone with a few counts. The rearrangement links TRBV11-2 to TRBJ1-1; 7 bases fit TRBD1. The ends lost 1 base at V and 1 base at J; junction bases unmatched: 3. The CDR3 contains 15 residues. From germline, CDR1 is SGHAT and CDR2 FQNNGV. In DNA form, the CDR3 reads TGTGCCAGCAGCTTAGCGGCAGGGGGGAACACTGAAGCTTTCTTT. It encodes CASSLAAGGNTEAFF.

This chain connects TRBV6-1 to TRBJ2-1, with 7 bases that match TRBD2. Per germline, CDR1 MNHNS and CDR2 SASEGT. The CDR3 length is 15 residues. With V trimmed by 2 bases and J by 6 bases, 7 bases remained unmatched. The DNA of the CDR3 is TGTGCCAGCAGTGAACCGGAGCGGGGACGCAATGAGCAGTTCTTC. Translation gives CASSEPERGRNEQFF.

The count of this clone is one. The CDR3 spells CASSEAPGTGDNEKLFF. CDR3 bases: TGTGCCAGCAGTGAAGCGCCGGGGACAGGGGATAATGAAAAACTGTTTTTT. This chain links TRBV6-1 with TRBJ1-4, with 10 positions matching TRBD1. There are 17 residues in the CDR3. After removal of 0 bases from V and 4 bases from J, the junction contained 5 bases not matched to a gene. Germline V CDR1 and CDR2: MNHNS, SASEGT.

The chain recombines TRBV9 with TRBJ2-1; D perhaps matches TRBD1 (6 bases). V gave up 0 bases and J gave up 3 bases, with 10 bases separating them. The CDR3 is 15 amino acids. CDR1 is SGDLS and CDR2 is YYNGEE in the germline V gene. The CDR3 DNA reads as TGTGCCAGCAGCGTAGAACAGGGAGACTACAATGAGCAGTTCTTC. It codes for CASSVEQGDYNEQFF.

The rearrangement uses TRBV19 and TRBJ1-2, with a tentative D call TRBD1 (5 bases). CDR3 length: 13 residues. Germline loops: CDR1 LNHDA, CDR2 SQIVND (reference sequence). The V gene lost 8 bases and the J gene lost 2 bases, with 12 bases spanning the gap. The CDR3 DNA reads TGTGCCAGTGAGCAGACAGTCAACTATGGCTACACCTTC. Translating it yields CASEQTVNYGYTF. The full variable domain, completed using reference TRBV19 and TRBJ1-2, is DGGITQSPKYLFRKEGQNVTLSCEQNLNHDAMYWYRQDPGQGLRLIYYSQIVNDFQKGDIAEGYSVSREKKESFPLTVTSAQKNPTAFYLCASEQTVNYGYTFGSGTRLTVV.

The chain links TRBV27 to TRBJ2-7, with 7 positions matching TRBD2. Trimming cost V 2 bases and J 0 bases; bases outside gene matches: 1. Germline lookup yields CDR1 MNHEY and CDR2 SMNVEV (reference sequence). The CDR3 is 14 amino acids. The CDR3 is CASSLSGNSYEQYF. DNA for the CDR3: TGTGCCAGCAGTTTAAGCGGGAACTCCTACGAGCAGTACTTC.

The V call is TRBV9, the J call TRBJ2-7; TRBD1 aligns across 11 bases. The CDR3 spans 14 residues. V was pared by 5 bases and J by 7 bases, with 8 bases of the junction left unmatched. Germline V CDR1 and CDR2: SGDLS, YYNGEE. As DNA, the CDR3 is TGTGCCAGCAGTCCCGGACAGGGGGCGGCAGAGCAGTACTTC. Its translation: CASSPGQGAAEQYF.

This clone was counted once. The chain recombines TRBV29-1 with TRBJ2-7, with 8 nucleotides matching TRBD1. Germline CDR1 is SQVTM and CDR2 is ANQGSEA. The CDR3 has 12 amino acids. V shed 6 bases, J shed 6 bases, and the junction held 7 bases outside the gene matches. CDR3 nucleotides: TGCAGCGTCGGACAGGGTAGTGGCGAGCAGTACTTC. Translating it yields CSVGQGSGEQYF.

This chain links TRBV11-2 with TRBJ2-7, with 10 bases fitting TRBD2. Germline lookup yields CDR1 SGHAT and CDR2 FQNNGV. V shed 5 bases and J 6 bases; nucleotides not matched to a gene: 10. CDR3 length: 15 residues. CDR3 amino acids: CASSRLAGAPGEQYF. The CDR3 bases are TGTGCCAGCAGCCGTCTAGCGGGAGCCCCCGGCGAGCAGTACTTC.

The CDR3 region has the DNA TGCGCCAGCAGCTTGGACGGACAGGGAACAGGAGATACGCAGTATTTT. Amino acids: CASSLDGQGTGDTQYF. The genes are TRBV5-1 and TRBJ2-3, with 8 bases fitting TRBD1. CDR1 is SGHRS and CDR2 is YFSETQ in the germline V gene. The length of the CDR3 is 16 residues. The V gene end was trimmed by 0 bases and the J gene end by 5 bases; junction bases not matched to a gene: 8.

The chain is built from TRBV4-2 and TRBJ1-4; possible D gene TRBD1, 6 bases. Between the trimmed V and J ends, which lost 5 bases and 1 base, there was a span of 14 bases. Germline V lookup: CDR1 LGHNA, CDR2 YNFKEQ. The CDR3 length is 16 residues. CDR3 sequence reads: CASSSTRGLTNEKLFF. The CDR3 DNA reads TGTGCCAGCAGCTCTACTAGGGGGTTAACTAATGAAAAACTGTTTTTT.

This sequence joins TRBV7-9 and TRBJ1-4; D might be TRBD1 (5 bases). The CDR3 is 15 amino acids. V was clipped by 2 bases and J by 8 bases, with 15 bases between them. The germline CDR1 and CDR2 sequences are SEHNR and FQNEAQ (reference sequence). CDR3 sequence: CASSLLEGPREKLFF. The DNA for the CDR3 is TGTGCCAGCAGCTTATTGGAGGGACCCAGGGAAAAACTGTTTTTT.

V is TRBV7-9 and J is TRBJ2-2; TRBD2 is a possible D gene (5 bases). Germline CDR1 is SEHNR and CDR2 is FQNEAQ (reference sequence). CDR3 size: 16 residues. The ends were cut back, 5 bases at V and 3 bases at J, with 16 bases in the middle. CDR3 coding DNA: TGTGCCAGCAGCCCGAAATTGAGGGCGGACACCGGGGAGCTGTTTTTT. As protein: CASSPKLRADTGELFF. The full variable domain, in which reference TRBV7-9 and TRBJ2-2 provide the parts outside the CDR3, is DTGVSQNPRHKITKRGQNVTFRCDPISEHNRLYWYRQTLGQGPEFLTYFQNEAQLEKSRLLSDRFSAERPKGSFSTLEIQRTEQGDSAMYLCASSPKLRADTGELFFGEGSRLTVL.

The rearrangement uses TRBV7-8 and TRBJ2-2, with TRBD1 as a possible D gene (5 bases). The CDR3 runs to 15 residues. Trimming stripped 1 base from V and 5 bases from J, with 11 bases between. CDR1 is SGHVS, CDR2 FQNEAQ, per germline. The CDR3 coding sequence is TGTGCCAGCAGCTTAGATCAGGGAAGAACCGGGGAGCTGTTTTTT. Protein product: CASSLDQGRTGELFF.

CDR3 sequence reads: CASSRDGSSYNEQFF. The CDR3 DNA sequence: TGTGCCAGTAGTAGAGACGGTAGCTCCTACAATGAGCAGTTCTTC. This chain uses TRBV19 with TRBJ2-1; D is undetermined. The CDR3 length is 15 residues. Germline CDR1 reads LNHDA; CDR2 reads SQIVND (reference sequence). V was shortened by 4 bases and J by 0 bases, with 10 bases between the two germline ends. The complete variable domain, with remaining parts taken from reference TRBV19 and TRBJ2-1, reads DGGITQSPKYLFRKEGQNVTLSCEQNLNHDAMYWYRQDPGQGLRLIYYSQIVNDFQKGDIAEGYSVSREKKESFPLTVTSAQKNPTAFYLCASSRDGSSYNEQFFGPGTRLTVL.

V and J are TRBV19 and TRBJ2-2, with a weak D call TRBD1 (6 bases). This CDR3 contains 15 residues. The germline gives CDR1 LNHDA, CDR2 SQIVND (reference sequence). With 5 bases removed from V and 1 base from J, the gap between germline ends came to 11 bases. This chain's CDR3 is CASSRGGQNTGELFF. In DNA form, the CDR3 reads TGTGCCAGTAGTCGAGGGGGACAGAACACCGGGGAGCTGTTTTTT.

The chain combines TRBV30 with TRBJ2-3; tentatively, D is TRBD1 (6 bases). Trimming pared 5 bases from V and 6 bases from J, leaving 15 bases between. The CDR3 is made up of 13 amino acids. Germline CDR1 and CDR2: GTSNPN and SVGIG (reference sequence). The CDR3 here is CAWALQGRDTQYF. CDR3 sequence (DNA): TGTGCCTGGGCCTTACAGGGCAGGGATACGCAGTATTTT.

This chain links TRBV7-2 with TRBJ1-3; TRBD1 agrees at 10 bases. The CDR3 extends over 15 amino acids. The V gene end was trimmed by 4 bases and the J gene end by 2 bases; junction bases not matched to a gene: 2. Per the germline V gene, CDR1 is SGHTA and CDR2 is FQGNSA. Here the CDR3 reads CASSSTGGTGNTIYF. CDR3 in DNA: TGTGCCAGCAGCTCGACAGGGGGCACTGGAAACACCATATATTTT. Full variable domain (missing parts from reference TRBV7-2 and TRBJ1-3): GAGVSQSPSNKVTEKGKDVELRCDPISGHTALYWYRQSLGQGLEFLIYFQGNSAPDKSGLPSDRFSAERTGGSVSTLTIQRTQQEDSAVYLCASSSTGGTGNTIYFGEGSWLTVV.

The chain couples TRBV6-6 to TRBJ2-1; possible D gene TRBD2, 5 bases. This CDR3 has 12 amino acids. Trimming removed 2 bases from V and 9 bases from J, with 8 bases in between. The V gene's germline CDR1 is MNHNY and CDR2 SVGAGI (reference sequence). In nucleotides, the CDR3 is TGTGCCAGCAGTTACGCCCGGGGTGAGCAGTTCTTC. This encodes CASSYARGEQFF.

Comments on this clone: This specimen includes other DNA sequences encoding the same CDR3. J is TRBJ2-5 and V is TRBV7-9; maybe TRBD1 (6 bases). Trimming stripped 3 bases from V and 7 bases from J, with 24 bases between. Germline lookup yields CDR1 SEHNR and CDR2 FQNEAQ (reference sequence). The CDR3 totals 17 residues. The CDR3 coding sequence is TGTGCCAGCAGCTTTAGAGCCCGAGCCACTCCACAGGGGACCCAGTACTTC. Amino acid sequence: CASSFRARATPQGTQYF.

J is TRBJ2-3 and V is TRBV2; 8 nucleotides line up with TRBD1. Germline values: CDR1 SNHLY, CDR2 FYNNEI. The V segment lost 4 bases and the J segment 3 bases; nucleotides outside the gene matches: 3. CDR3 size: 14 residues. This CDR3 is CASSAGQETDTQYF. DNA for the CDR3: TGTGCCAGCAGTGCGGGACAGGAGACAGATACGCAGTATTTT.

The J gene is TRBJ2-5, the V gene TRBV28; 8 nucleotides line up with TRBD1. The J call is doubtful: the DNA matches TRBJ2-7 better. Germline assignment: CDR1 MDHEN and CDR2 SYDVKM. This CDR3 is 14 amino acids long. CDR3 region: CASTLDRANNEQYF. The CDR3 DNA follows: TGTGCCAGCACCCTGGACAGGGCGAACAACGAGCAGTACTTC.

The gene calls are TRBV9 and TRBJ1-4; perhaps TRBD1 as D (6 bases). The CDR3 sequence is 15 residues long. Germline assignment: CDR1 SGDLS and CDR2 YYNGEE. The V end was cut by 4 bases, the J end by 5 bases, with 15 bases between. CDR3 in DNA: TGTGCCAGCAGCCAGGCCCCCGGGACAAATGAAAAACTGTTTTTT. Residues: CASSQAPGTNEKLFF.

The chain couples TRBV5-4 to TRBJ2-3; no clear D gene. Germline loops: CDR1 SGHNT, CDR2 YYREEE (reference sequence). The V and J ends lost 0 bases and 2 bases respectively, with 10 bases between them. The CDR3 length is 15 residues. The CDR3 DNA reads TGTGCCAGCAGCTTGGCCCGAGCCTACACAGATACGCAGTATTTT. Its protein product is CASSLARAYTDTQYF.

This sequence joins TRBV7-9 and TRBJ2-7; weak D call: TRBD2 (5 bases). The CDR3 extends over 13 amino acids. Germline assignment: CDR1 SEHNR and CDR2 FQNEAQ (reference sequence). V was trimmed by 0 bases and J by 4 bases, leaving 7 bases between them. The DNA of the CDR3 is TGTGCCAGCAGCTTAGCGGGGAGATACGAGCAGTACGTC. This sequence encodes CASSLAGRYEQYV.

V usage is TRBV9 and J usage is TRBJ1-4; no clear D gene. V gave up 1 base and J gave up 6 bases, with 10 bases separating them. CDR1 is SGDLS, CDR2 YYNGEE, per germline. The CDR3 totals 14 residues. CDR3 nucleotides: TGTGCCAGCAGCGTACGGTCCGGGGATGAAAAACTGTTTTTT. As protein: CASSVRSGDEKLFF.

V usage is TRBV7-9 and J usage is TRBJ2-2; 11 bases align to TRBD1. Losses at the gene ends were 2 bases for V and 6 bases for J; bases not matched to a gene: 14. The CDR3 is made up of 19 amino acids. The germline CDR1 and CDR2 sequences are SEHNR and FQNEAQ (reference sequence). CDR3 protein: CASSLIGQGAPGLPGELFF. The CDR3 region has the DNA TGTGCCAGCAGCTTAATTGGACAGGGGGCGCCTGGTCTGCCCGGGGAGCTGTTTTTT. The full variable domain, in which reference TRBV7-9 and TRBJ2-2 provide the parts outside the CDR3, is DTGVSQNPRHKITKRGQNVTFRCDPISEHNRLYWYRQTLGQGPEFLTYFQNEAQLEKSRLLSDRFSAERPKGSFSTLEIQRTEQGDSAMYLCASSLIGQGAPGLPGELFFGEGSRLTVL.